This TCR beta chain emerged from a study of OX40 agonist ivuxolimab in advanced cancers. Findings of the study overall: In the expanded peripheral T cells, antigen specificity was never determined. Individuals who were partial responders at 0.1-3.0 mg/kg had clonal expansion that ranked among the lowest.

A remark on this clone: The target antigen is unknown.

The method was immunoSEQ multiplex PCR; TCRdb's version includes in-frame clones alone and lacks a portion of them. Among about 70,000 clones listed, roughly 88% were seen once. The CDR3 length is 15 residues. Trimming removed 4 bases from V and 1 base from J; junction bases left unmatched: 3. Germline V gene lookup returns CDR1 SEHNR and CDR2 FQNEAQ (reference sequence). Sequenced material: CD4+ or CD8+ T cells sorted from blood, taken in a trial of the OX40 agonist ivuxolimab. The chain couples TRBV7-9 to TRBJ2-3, with 9 bases that match TRBD2. This receptor was obtained from an adult with an advanced solid tumor such as melanoma, head and neck, liver or kidney cancer. CDR3 DNA sequence: TGTGCCAGCAGCTCTCGGACTAGCGGCACAGATACGCAGTATTTT. Translated: CASSSRTSGTDTQYF.